The entry that follows covers one T cell receptor (beta chain) sequence. This record belongs to a study of blood T cell repertoires in COVID-19. Researchers sorted participants into cohorts using their self-reported clinical history. Methods used by the authors: Amplifying reference gene primers gave estimates of nucleated cell counts. TCRdb keeps only in-frame clones here, not all; method: immunoSEQ multiplex PCR. Clone size and V and J calls were adopted from that table, with D and trimming inferred from the DNA. The repertoire holds some 270,000 clones, with 65% to 90% as singletons. The clonotype originates from a woman aged 45-65 years with acute COVID-19. The sequenced sample was PBMCs or T cells enriched from blood (not recorded which).

In nucleotides, the CDR3 is TGTGCCAGTAGCCACAGGGCCGTAAATTCACCCCTCCACTTT. It translates to CASSHRAVNSPLHF. The chain employs TRBV19 and TRBJ1-6, with a possible D match to TRBD1 (6 bases). The CDR3 is 14 amino acids. Germline lookup yields CDR1 LNHDA and CDR2 SQIVND (reference sequence). V lost 6 bases and J 7 bases, leaving 13 bases between the germline ends.